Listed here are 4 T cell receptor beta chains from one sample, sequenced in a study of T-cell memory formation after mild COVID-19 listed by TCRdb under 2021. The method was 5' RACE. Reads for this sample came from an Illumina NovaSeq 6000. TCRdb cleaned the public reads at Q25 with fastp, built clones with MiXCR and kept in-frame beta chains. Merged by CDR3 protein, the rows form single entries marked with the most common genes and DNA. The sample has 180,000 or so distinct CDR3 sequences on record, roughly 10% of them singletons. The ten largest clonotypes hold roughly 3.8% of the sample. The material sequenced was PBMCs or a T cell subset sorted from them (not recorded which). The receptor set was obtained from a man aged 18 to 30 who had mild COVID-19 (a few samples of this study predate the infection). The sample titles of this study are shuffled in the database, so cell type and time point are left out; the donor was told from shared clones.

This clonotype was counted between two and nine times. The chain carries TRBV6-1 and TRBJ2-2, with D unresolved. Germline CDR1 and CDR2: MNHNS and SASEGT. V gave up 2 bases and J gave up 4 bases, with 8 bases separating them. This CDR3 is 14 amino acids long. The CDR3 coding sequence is TGTGCCAGCAGTGAAAGGTGGACCACCGGGGAGCTGTTTTTT. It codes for CASSERWTTGELFF.

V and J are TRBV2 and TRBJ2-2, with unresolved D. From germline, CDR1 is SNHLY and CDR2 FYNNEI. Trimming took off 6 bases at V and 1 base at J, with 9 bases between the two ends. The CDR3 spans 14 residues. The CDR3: CASSGFRNTGELFF. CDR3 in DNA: TGTGCCAGCAGCGGATTCAGGAACACCGGGGAGCTGTTTTTT.

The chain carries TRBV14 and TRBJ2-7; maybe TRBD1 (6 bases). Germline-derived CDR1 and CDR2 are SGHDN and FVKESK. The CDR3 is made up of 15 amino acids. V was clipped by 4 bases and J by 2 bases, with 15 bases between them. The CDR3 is CASSREPRGPYEQYF. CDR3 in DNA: TGTGCCAGCAGCCGAGAACCCAGGGGCCCCTACGAGCAGTACTTC.

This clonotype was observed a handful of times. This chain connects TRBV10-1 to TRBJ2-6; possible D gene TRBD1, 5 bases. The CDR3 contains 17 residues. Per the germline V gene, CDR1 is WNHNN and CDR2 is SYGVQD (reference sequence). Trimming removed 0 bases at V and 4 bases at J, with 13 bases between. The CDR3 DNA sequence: TGCGCCAGCAGTGAGTCGTCAGGGCAGGCGGGGGCCAACGTCCTGACTTTC. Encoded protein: CASSESSGQAGANVLTF.